These 20 T cell receptor beta chains came from one sample sequenced in a study of blood T cell repertoires in COVID-19. Produced via immunoSEQ multiplex PCR; TCRdb's table is partial and in-frame only. The sample carries hundreds of thousands of clones, about 86% recorded once. The sample was peripheral blood. These receptors originate from a man in his 60s who had recovered from COVID-19.

In its sample, this clone was seen a few times. V gene TRBV11-2 combines with J gene TRBJ2-1; no clear D gene. V was cut by 2 bases and J by 0 bases, with 11 bases left in between. The CDR3 extends over 16 amino acids. Germline lookup yields CDR1 SGHAT and CDR2 FQNNGV. The CDR3 DNA reads as TGTGCCAGCAGCTTACGACTTACTGGCTCCTACAATGAGCAGTTCTTC. Protein sequence: CASSLRLTGSYNEQFF.

The J gene is TRBJ1-1, the V gene TRBV7-2; no clear D. Trimming shortened V by 1 base and J by 6 bases, and 18 bases separated the two germline ends. Germline CDR1 is SGHTA and CDR2 is FQGNSA. CDR3 length: 16 amino acids. CDR3 in DNA: TGTGCCAGCAGCTTAGGAGCGGCATTAGCGAAACCTGAAGCTTTCTTT. Its protein is CASSLGAALAKPEAFF.

The genes are TRBV4-2 and TRBJ2-3; 8 nucleotides align to TRBD1. This CDR3 is built from 15 residues. CDR1 and CDR2 (germline): LGHNA, YNFKEQ. Trimming cost V 1 base and J 3 bases; bases outside gene matches: 3. The CDR3 sequence: CASSQVTGGTDTQYF. DNA for the CDR3: TGTGCCAGCAGCCAAGTTACAGGGGGAACAGATACGCAGTATTTT.

This chain connects TRBV7-3 to TRBJ1-2, with D maybe TRBD1 (6 bases). The CDR3 totals 12 residues. Germline CDR1 is SGHTA and CDR2 is FQGTGA. V gave up 7 bases and J gave up 6 bases, with 12 bases separating them. The DNA of the CDR3 is TGTGCCAGCACCTCCGGGACAAATGGCTACACCTTC. It yields the protein CASTSGTNGYTF.

V and J are TRBV5-1 and TRBJ2-7; 12 bases map to TRBD2. This CDR3 has 16 amino acids. The junction had 7 bases not matched to a gene; V was cut back by 0 bases and J by 6 bases. CDR1 is SGHRS, CDR2 YFSETQ, per germline. CDR3 nucleotide sequence: TGCGCCAGCAGCTTGGCCGCGCCGACTAGCGGGAGCGAGCAGTACTTC. Translating it yields CASSLAAPTSGSEQYF.

The chain couples TRBV3-1 (or the pseudogene TRBV3-2) to TRBJ1-5; 8 bases line up with TRBD1. Germline V lookup: CDR1 LGHDT, CDR2 YNNKEL (reference sequence). There are 16 residues in the CDR3. V dropped 5 bases and J dropped 3; count of bases not matched to a gene: 9. The CDR3 here is CASSSDREGNNQPQHF. As DNA, the CDR3 is TGTGCCAGCAGCTCGGACAGGGAGGGTAACAATCAGCCCCAGCATTTT.

The chain recombines TRBV5-1 with TRBJ2-3; TRBD1 aligns across 8 bases. Trimming cost V 4 bases and J 2 bases; bases outside gene matches: 9. Germline values: CDR1 SGHRS, CDR2 YFSETQ. The CDR3 extends over 16 amino acids. The CDR3 nucleotides read TGCGCCAGCAGCAGCCTTAACAGGGGGGCCACAGATACGCAGTATTTT. Translated: CASSSLNRGATDTQYF.

The gene calls are TRBV3-1 (or the pseudogene TRBV3-2) and TRBJ2-7; D is ambiguous. The V end lost 2 bases, the J end lost 3 bases, and 11 bases lay between the germline ends. From germline, CDR1 is LGHDT and CDR2 YNNKEL (reference sequence). The CDR3 extends over 14 amino acids. In DNA, the CDR3 is TGTGCCAGCAGCCAACGCAGGAAAGTCTACGAGCAGTACTTC. It yields the protein CASSQRRKVYEQYF.

V gene TRBV20-1 combines with J gene TRBJ1-1; no reliable D call. Germline CDR1 reads DFQATT; CDR2 reads SNEGSKA (reference sequence). The CDR3 has 11 residues. The V end lost 5 bases, the J end lost 3 bases, and 7 bases lay between the germline ends. For the CDR3, the DNA is TGCAGTGCTTTCTCTTACACTGAAGCTTTCTTT. This codes for CSAFSYTEAFF.

The V call is TRBV4-3, the J call TRBJ1-3; no clear D gene. V was pared by 4 bases and J by 0 bases, with 10 bases between. Germline V gene lookup returns CDR1 LGHNA and CDR2 YSLEER. This CDR3 spans 15 amino acids. In nucleotides, the CDR3 is TGCGCCAGCAGCCCCAAGCCCGGCTCTGGAAACACCATATATTTT. Its protein is CASSPKPGSGNTIYF.

The chain combines TRBV4-3 with TRBJ1-2, with no clear D. Deletions cut 1 base from V and 1 base from J, with 16 bases between. Germline V gives CDR1 LGHNA, CDR2 YSLEER. The CDR3 runs 17 residues. As DNA, the CDR3 is TGCGCCAGCAGCCAAGCTATAGGCAGGCCCGTTAACTATGGCTACACCTTC. Protein sequence: CASSQAIGRPVNYGYTF.

The chain couples TRBV6-1 to TRBJ2-7; 11 bases match TRBD2. Germline-derived CDR1 and CDR2 are MNHNS and SASEGT. The CDR3 is 18 amino acids. V shed 4 bases and J 4 bases; nucleotides not matched to a gene: 15. The CDR3 DNA sequence: TGTGCCAGCAGTGTAGTATCACTAGCGGGAGCTGGGGGGTACGAGCAGTACTTC. Protein product: CASSVVSLAGAGGYEQYF.

The chain carries TRBV7-2 and TRBJ2-3; the D gene is possibly TRBD1 (5 bases). The CDR3 is 13 residues long. V shed 5 bases and J shed 2 bases, with 8 bases lying between them. Looked up from germline, CDR1 is SGHTA and CDR2 is FQGNSA. CDR3 nucleotides: TGTGCCAGCAGCGCGGACAACACAGATACGCAGTATTTT. Translating it yields CASSADNTDTQYF.

This chain uses TRBV2 with TRBJ2-1, with 9 bases lining up with TRBD2. Germline V CDR1 and CDR2: SNHLY, FYNNEI. V shed 2 bases and J 8 bases; nucleotides not matched to a gene: 7. CDR3 size: 15 residues. The CDR3 here is CASSENASGIDEQFF. CDR3 nucleotides: TGTGCCAGCAGTGAAAACGCTAGCGGGATAGATGAGCAGTTCTTC.

V and J are TRBV28 and TRBJ2-3; D may be TRBD2 (6 bases). V lost 8 bases and J 5 bases, leaving 17 bases between the germline ends. The length of the CDR3 is 14 residues. Per germline, CDR1 MDHEN and CDR2 SYDVKM. The CDR3 reads CASGGGAGKDTQYF. The DNA for the CDR3 is TGTGCCAGCGGGGGAGGAGCCGGGAAAGATACGCAGTATTTT.

This clone was counted only a few times. V and J are TRBV10-3 and TRBJ2-1, with 15 nucleotides matching TRBD2. V shed 7 bases, J shed 1 base, and the junction held 2 bases outside the gene matches. The CDR3 covers 16 residues. Germline V gives CDR1 ENHRY, CDR2 SYGVKD. The chain's CDR3 is CAIKGTSGRSYNEQFF. The CDR3, as DNA: TGTGCCATCAAAGGGACTAGCGGGAGGTCCTACAATGAGCAGTTCTTC.

This clone was detected a few times. This sequence joins TRBV29-1 and TRBJ1-1; possible D gene TRBD1, 5 bases. Germline V lookup: CDR1 SQVTM, CDR2 ANQGSEA. The CDR3 is 13 residues long. The V end lost 2 bases, the J end lost 1 base, and 8 bases lay between the germline ends. The CDR3 DNA reads as TGCAGCGTTGAATCGGACAAGAACACTGAAGCTTTCTTT. It translates to CSVESDKNTEAFF.

J is TRBJ1-5 and V is TRBV27; D is undetermined. The CDR3 is made up of 14 amino acids. CDR1 and CDR2 from the germline V gene are MNHEY and SMNVEV (reference sequence). The ends were cut back, 4 bases at V and 2 bases at J, with 9 bases in the middle. The CDR3 reads CASSSRRGNQPQHF. CDR3 DNA sequence: TGTGCCAGCAGTTCACGGAGGGGCAATCAGCCCCAGCATTTT.

This chain uses TRBV30 with TRBJ1-2; the D is unclear. Germline V gene sequence: CDR1 GTSNPN, CDR2 SVGIG (reference sequence). The ends were cut back, 1 base at V and 4 bases at J, with 13 bases in the middle. CDR3 size: 14 residues. In DNA form, the CDR3 reads TGTGCCTGGAGTGGGCGGAGATTCGGCTATGGCTACACCTTC. Its protein product is CAWSGRRFGYGYTF.

The genes are TRBV10-3 and TRBJ1-2, with a possible D match to TRBD1 (5 bases). The V gene's germline CDR1 is ENHRY and CDR2 SYGVKD. There are 14 residues in the CDR3. V was cut by 0 bases and J by 6 bases, with 11 bases left in between. Here the CDR3 reads CAISESAGPDGYTF. The CDR3 region has the DNA TGTGCCATCAGTGAGTCGGCGGGGCCGGATGGCTACACCTTC.